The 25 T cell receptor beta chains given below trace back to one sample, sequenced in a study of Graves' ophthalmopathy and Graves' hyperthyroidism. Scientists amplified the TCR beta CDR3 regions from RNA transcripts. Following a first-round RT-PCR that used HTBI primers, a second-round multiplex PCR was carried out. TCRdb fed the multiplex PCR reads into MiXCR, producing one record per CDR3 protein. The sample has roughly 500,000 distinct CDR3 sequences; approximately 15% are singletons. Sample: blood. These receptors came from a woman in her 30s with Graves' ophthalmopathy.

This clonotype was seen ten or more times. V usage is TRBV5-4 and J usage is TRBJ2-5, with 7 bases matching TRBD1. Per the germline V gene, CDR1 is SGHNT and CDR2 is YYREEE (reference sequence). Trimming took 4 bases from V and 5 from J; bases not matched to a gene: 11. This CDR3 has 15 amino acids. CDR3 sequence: CASSRTGQVGETQYF. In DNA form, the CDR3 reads TGTGCCAGCAGCCGGACCGGACAGGTCGGGGAGACCCAGTACTTC.

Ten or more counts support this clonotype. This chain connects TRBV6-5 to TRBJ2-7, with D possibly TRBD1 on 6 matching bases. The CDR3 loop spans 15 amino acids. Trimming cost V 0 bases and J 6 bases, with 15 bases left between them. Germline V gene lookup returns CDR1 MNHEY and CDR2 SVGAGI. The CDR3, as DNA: TGTGCCAGCAGTTACTCGTCCCAGGCAGGGGTCGAGCAGTACTTC. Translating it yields CASSYSSQAGVEQYF.

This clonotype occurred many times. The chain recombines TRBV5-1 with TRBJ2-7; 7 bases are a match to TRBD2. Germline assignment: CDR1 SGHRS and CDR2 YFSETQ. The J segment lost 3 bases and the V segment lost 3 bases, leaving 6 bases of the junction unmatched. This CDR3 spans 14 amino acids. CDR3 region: CASSWREKVYEQYF. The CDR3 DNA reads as TGCGCCAGCAGCTGGCGGGAGAAAGTCTACGAGCAGTACTTC.

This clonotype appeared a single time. CDR3 nucleotides: TGTGCCAGCGCGAGCTTGTCTTGGGGGGGCGACGAGCAGTACTTC. It specifies CASASLSWGGDEQYF. This chain joins TRBV6-1 and TRBJ2-7, with D possibly TRBD2 on 7 matching bases. The germline CDR1 and CDR2 sequences are MNHNS and SASEGT. Trimming removed 8 bases at V and 5 bases at J, with 22 bases between. This CDR3 spans 15 amino acids.

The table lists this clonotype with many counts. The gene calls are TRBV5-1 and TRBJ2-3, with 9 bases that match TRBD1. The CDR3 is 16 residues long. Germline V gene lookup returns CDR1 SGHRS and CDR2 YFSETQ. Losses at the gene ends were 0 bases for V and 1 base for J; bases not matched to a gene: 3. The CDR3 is CASSLEQGARTDTQYF. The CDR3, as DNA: TGCGCCAGCAGCTTGGAACAGGGGGCTCGCACAGATACGCAGTATTTT.

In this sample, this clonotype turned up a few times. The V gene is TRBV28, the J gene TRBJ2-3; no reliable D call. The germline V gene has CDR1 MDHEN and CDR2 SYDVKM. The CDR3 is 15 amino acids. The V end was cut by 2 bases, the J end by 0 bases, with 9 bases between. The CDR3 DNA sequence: TGTGCCAGCAGTTTAGAATTTTCTAGCACAGATACGCAGTATTTT. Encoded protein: CASSLEFSSTDTQYF.

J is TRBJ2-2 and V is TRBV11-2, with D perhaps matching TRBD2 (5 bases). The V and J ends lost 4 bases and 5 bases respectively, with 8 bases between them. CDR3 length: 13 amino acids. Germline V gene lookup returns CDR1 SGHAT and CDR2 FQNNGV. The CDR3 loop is CASSSWTTGELFF. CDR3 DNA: TGTGCCAGCAGCTCATGGACTACCGGGGAGCTGTTTTTT. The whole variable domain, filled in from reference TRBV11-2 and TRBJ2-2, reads EAGVAQSPRYKIIEKRQSVAFWCNPISGHATLYWYQQILGQGPKLLIQFQNNGVVDDSQLPKDRFSAERLKGVDSTLKIQPAKLEDSAVYLCASSSWTTGELFFGEGSRLTVL.

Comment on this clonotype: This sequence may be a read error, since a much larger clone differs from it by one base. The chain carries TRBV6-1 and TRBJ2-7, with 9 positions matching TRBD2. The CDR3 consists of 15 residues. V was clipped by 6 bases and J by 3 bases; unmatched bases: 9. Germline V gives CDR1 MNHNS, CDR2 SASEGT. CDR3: CASSPGISGSYEQYF. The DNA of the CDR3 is TGTGCCAGCAGCCCCGGGATTAGCGGGAGCTACGAGCAGTACTTC.

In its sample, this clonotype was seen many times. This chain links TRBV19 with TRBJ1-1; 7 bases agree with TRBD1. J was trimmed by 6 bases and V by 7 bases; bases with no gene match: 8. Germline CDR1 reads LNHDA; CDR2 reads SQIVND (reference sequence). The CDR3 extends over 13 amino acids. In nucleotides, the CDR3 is TGTGCCAGTACCCGCGACAGGGCGGCTGAAGCTTTCTTT. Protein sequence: CASTRDRAAEAFF.

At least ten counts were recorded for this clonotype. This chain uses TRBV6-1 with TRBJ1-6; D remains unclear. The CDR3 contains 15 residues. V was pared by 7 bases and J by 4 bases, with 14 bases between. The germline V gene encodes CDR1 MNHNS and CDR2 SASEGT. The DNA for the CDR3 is TGTGCCAGCACTCCGAGTCTCCGTTATAATTCACCCCTCCACTTT. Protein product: CASTPSLRYNSPLHF.

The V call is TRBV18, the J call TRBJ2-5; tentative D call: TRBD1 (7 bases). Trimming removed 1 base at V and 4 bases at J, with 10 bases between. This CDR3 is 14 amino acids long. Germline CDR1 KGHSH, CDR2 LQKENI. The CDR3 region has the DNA TGTGCCAGCTCACCACTTCAGGGGGGAGAGACCCAGTACTTC. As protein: CASSPLQGGETQYF.

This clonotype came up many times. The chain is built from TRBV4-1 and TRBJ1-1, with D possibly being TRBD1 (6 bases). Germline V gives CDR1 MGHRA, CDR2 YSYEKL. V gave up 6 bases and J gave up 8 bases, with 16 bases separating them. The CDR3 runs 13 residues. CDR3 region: CASSPGASVEAFF. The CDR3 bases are TGCGCCAGCAGTCCAGGGGCATCGGTGGAAGCTTTCTTT.

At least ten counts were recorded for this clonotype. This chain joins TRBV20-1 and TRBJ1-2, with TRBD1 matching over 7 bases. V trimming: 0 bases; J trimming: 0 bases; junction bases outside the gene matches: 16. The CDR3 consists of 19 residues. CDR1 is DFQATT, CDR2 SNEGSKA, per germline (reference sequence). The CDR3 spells CSARDLNSTEGATNYGYTF. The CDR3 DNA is TGCAGTGCTAGAGATCTAAATTCCACAGAGGGGGCCACTAACTATGGCTACACCTTC.

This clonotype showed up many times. In DNA, the CDR3 is TGTGCCTGGAGTCATGGACTAGCTATCTACGAGCAGTACTTC. Translating it yields CAWSHGLAIYEQYF. This rearrangement joins TRBV30 to TRBJ2-7; the match to TRBD2 covers 8 bases. This CDR3 has 14 amino acids. Per germline, CDR1 GTSNPN and CDR2 SVGIG (reference sequence). Trimming cost V 2 bases and J 3 bases; bases outside gene matches: 6.

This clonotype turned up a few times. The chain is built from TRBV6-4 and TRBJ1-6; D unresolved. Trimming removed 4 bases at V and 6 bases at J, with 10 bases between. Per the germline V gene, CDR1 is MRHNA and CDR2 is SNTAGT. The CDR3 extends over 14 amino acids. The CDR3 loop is CASSGSGCNSPLHF. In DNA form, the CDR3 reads TGTGCCAGCAGTGGCAGCGGTTGTAATTCACCCCTCCACTTT.

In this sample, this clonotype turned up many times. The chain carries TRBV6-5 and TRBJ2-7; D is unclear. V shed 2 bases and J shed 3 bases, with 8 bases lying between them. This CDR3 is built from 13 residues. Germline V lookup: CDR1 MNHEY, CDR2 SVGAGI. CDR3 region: CASSYDLGYEQYF. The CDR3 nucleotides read TGTGCCAGCAGTTACGACCTGGGCTACGAGCAGTACTTC.

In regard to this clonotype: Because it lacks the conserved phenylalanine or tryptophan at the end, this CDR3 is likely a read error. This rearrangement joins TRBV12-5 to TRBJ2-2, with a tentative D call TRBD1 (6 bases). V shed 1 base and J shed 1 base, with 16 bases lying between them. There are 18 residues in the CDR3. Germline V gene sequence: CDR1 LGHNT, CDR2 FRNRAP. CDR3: CASGLAILQGKNTGELFL. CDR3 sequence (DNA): TGTGCTAGTGGTTTGGCCATATTACAGGGAAAGAACACCGGGGAGCTGTTTTTG.

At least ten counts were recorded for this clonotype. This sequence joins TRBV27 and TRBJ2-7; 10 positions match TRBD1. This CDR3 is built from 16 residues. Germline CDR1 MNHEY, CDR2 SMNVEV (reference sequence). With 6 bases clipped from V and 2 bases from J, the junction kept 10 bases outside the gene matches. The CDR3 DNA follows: TGTGCCAGCAGCTCTCAGCGGACAGGGGGAACCTACGAGCAGTACTTC. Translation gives CASSSQRTGGTYEQYF.

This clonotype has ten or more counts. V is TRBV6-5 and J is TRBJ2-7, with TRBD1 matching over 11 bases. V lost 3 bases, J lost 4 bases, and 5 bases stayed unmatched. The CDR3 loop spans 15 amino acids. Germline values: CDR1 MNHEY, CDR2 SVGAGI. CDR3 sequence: CASSYGQGASYEQYF. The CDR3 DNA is TGTGCCAGCAGTTATGGACAGGGGGCGAGTTACGAGCAGTACTTC.

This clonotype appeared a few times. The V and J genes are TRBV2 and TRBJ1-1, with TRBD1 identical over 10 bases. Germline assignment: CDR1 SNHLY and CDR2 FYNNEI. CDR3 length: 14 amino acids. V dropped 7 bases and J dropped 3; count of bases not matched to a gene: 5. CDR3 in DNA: TGTGCCAGCAACGGACAGGGGGGAGACACTGAAGCTTTCTTT. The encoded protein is CASNGQGGDTEAFF.

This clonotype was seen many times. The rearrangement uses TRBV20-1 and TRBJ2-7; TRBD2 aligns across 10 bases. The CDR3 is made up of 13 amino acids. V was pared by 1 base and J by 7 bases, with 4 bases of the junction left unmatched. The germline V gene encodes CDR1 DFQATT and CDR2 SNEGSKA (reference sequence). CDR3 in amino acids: CSARAASGGEQYF. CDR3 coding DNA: TGCAGTGCTAGAGCGGCTAGCGGGGGAGAGCAGTACTTC.

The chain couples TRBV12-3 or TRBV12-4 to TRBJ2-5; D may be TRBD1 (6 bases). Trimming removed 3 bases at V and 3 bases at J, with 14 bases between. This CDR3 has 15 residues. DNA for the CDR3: TGTGCCAGCAGTTTCCTGGCAGGGGCGGAAGAGACCCAGTACTTC. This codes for CASSFLAGAEETQYF.

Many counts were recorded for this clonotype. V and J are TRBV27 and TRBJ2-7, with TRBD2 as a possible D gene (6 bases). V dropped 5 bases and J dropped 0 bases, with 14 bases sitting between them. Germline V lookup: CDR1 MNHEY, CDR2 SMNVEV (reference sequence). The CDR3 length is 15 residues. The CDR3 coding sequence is TGTGCCAGCAGTACCCGGAGGGCCAGCTCCTACGAGCAGTACTTC. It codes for CASSTRRASSYEQYF.

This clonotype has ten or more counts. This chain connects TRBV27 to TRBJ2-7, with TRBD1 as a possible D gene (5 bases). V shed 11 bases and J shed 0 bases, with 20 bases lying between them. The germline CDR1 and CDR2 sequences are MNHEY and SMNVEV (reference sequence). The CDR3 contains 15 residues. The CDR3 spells CAEAGSPNTSYEQYF. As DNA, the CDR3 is TGTGCCGAGGCAGGGTCCCCTAATACCTCCTACGAGCAGTACTTC.

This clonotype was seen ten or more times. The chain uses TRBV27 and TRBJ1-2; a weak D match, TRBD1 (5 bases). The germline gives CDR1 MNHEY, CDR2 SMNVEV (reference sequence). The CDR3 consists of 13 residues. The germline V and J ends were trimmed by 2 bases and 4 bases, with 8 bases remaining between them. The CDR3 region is CASSLSGTYGYTF. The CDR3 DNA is TGTGCCAGCAGTTTAAGCGGGACCTATGGCTACACCTTC.